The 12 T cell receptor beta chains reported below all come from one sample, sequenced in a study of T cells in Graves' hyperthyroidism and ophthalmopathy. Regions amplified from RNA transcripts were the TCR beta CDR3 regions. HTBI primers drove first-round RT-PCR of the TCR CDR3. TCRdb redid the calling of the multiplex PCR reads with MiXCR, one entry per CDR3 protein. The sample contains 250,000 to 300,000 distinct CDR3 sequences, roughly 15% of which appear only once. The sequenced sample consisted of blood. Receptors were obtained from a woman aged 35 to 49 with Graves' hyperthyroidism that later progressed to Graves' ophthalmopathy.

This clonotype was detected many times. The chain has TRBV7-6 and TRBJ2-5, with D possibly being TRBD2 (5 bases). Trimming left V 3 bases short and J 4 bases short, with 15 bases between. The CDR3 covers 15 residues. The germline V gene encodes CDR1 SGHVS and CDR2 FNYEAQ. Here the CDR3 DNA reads TGTGCCAGCAGCTTGGGCCCGAGGGAAGGAGAGACCCAGTACTTC. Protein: CASSLGPREGETQYF.

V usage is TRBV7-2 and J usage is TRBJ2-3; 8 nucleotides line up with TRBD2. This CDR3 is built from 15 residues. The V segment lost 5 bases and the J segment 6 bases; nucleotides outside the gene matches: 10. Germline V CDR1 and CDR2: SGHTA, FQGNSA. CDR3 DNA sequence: TGTGCCAGCAGCCGCGGACTACCGGGGGGGGATACGCAGTATTTT. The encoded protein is CASSRGLPGGDTQYF.

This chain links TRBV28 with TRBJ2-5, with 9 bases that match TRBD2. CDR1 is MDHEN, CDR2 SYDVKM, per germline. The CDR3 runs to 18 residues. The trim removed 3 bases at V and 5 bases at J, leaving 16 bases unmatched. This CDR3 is CASSLGYSGSFGRETQYF. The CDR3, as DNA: TGTGCCAGCAGTTTGGGGTATAGCGGGAGCTTTGGGAGGGAGACCCAGTACTTC.

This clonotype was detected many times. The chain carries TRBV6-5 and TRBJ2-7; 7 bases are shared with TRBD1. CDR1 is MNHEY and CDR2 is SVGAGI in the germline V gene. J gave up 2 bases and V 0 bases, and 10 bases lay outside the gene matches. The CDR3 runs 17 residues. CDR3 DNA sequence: TGTGCCAGCAGTTACTCGTTTTCGGCAGGGGGTACCTACGAGCAGTACTTC. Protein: CASSYSFSAGGTYEQYF.

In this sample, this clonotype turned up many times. CDR3 DNA sequence: TGTGCCAGCAGTTGGACAGGGCCCTACGAGCAGTACTTC. Its protein is CASSWTGPYEQYF. V usage is TRBV6-1 and J usage is TRBJ2-7, with TRBD1 identical over 8 bases. The V and J ends lost 5 bases and 2 bases, in that order; junction bases with no gene match: 2. The germline gives CDR1 MNHNS, CDR2 SASEGT. CDR3 length: 13 residues.

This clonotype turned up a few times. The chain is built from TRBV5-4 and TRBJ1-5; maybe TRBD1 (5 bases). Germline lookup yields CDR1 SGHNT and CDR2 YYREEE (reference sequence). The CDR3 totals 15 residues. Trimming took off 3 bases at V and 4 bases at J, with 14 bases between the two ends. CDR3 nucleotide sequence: TGTGCCAGCAGCTGGGGGACTGACAGAAATCAGCCCCAGCATTTT. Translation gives CASSWGTDRNQPQHF.

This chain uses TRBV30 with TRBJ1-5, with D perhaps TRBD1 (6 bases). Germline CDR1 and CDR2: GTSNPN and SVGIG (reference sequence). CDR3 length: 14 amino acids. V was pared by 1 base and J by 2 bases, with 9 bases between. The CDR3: CAWSAAGGNQPQHF. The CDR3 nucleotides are TGTGCCTGGAGTGCAGCAGGGGGCAATCAGCCCCAGCATTTT.

The chain's CDR3 is CASSPQHPVASYGYTF. In DNA, the CDR3 is TGTGCCAGCAGTCCGCAACACCCCGTCGCGAGCTATGGCTACACCTTC. V usage is TRBV6-2 or TRBV6-3 and J usage is TRBJ1-2, with D unclear. The CDR3 is 16 amino acids. Germline-derived CDR1 and CDR2 are MNHEY and SVGEGT. The V and J ends lost 5 bases and 4 bases respectively, with 20 bases between them.

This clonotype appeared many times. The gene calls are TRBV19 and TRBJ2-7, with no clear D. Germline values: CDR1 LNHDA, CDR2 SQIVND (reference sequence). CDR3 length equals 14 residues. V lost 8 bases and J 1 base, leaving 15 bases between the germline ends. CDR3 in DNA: TGTGCCAGTCGTTCGGCCCAGCATTCCTACGAGCAGTACTTC. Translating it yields CASRSAQHSYEQYF.

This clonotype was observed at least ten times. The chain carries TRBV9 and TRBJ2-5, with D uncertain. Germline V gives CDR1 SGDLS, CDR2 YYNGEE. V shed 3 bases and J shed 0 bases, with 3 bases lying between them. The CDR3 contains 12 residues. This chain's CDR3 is CASSGNQETQYF. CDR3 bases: TGTGCCAGCAGCGGAAACCAAGAGACCCAGTACTTC.

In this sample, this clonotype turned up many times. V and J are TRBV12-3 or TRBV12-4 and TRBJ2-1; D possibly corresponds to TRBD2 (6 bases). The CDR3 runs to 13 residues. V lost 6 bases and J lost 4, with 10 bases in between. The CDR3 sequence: CASRWLAYNEQFF. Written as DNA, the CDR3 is TGTGCCAGCAGATGGCTAGCGTACAATGAGCAGTTCTTC.

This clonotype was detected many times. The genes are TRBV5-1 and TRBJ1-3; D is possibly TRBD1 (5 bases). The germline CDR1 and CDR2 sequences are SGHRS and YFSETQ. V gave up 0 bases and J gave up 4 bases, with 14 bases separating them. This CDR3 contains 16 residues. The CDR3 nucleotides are TGCGCCAGCAGCTTGGCGGGGCCAACCTTCGGAAACACCATATATTTT. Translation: CASSLAGPTFGNTIYF.